What follows are 32 T cell receptor beta chains derived from one specimen sequenced in a study of patients and donors after allogeneic stem cell transplantation. TCRdb recomputed calls from the RT-PCR reads with MiXCR, one row per CDR3 protein. In the table there are approximately 200,000 distinct CDR3 sequences, 41% of which are singletons. Specimen: blood, either unsorted or a sorted T cell fraction (not recorded which). The source of these receptors is a human donor who was either an allogeneic HSCT recipient or a stem cell or donor lymphocyte infusion donor (not recorded which). It is not recorded whose cells these are; they may come from a transplant donor.

This clonotype was observed a few times. The rearrangement links TRBV20-1 to TRBJ1-4; D remains unclear. V lost 6 bases and J lost 5, with 7 bases in between. This CDR3 region has 11 residues. Looked up from germline, CDR1 is DFQATT and CDR2 is SNEGSKA (reference sequence). The DNA of the CDR3 is TGCAGTGCAGCCAAAAATGAAAAACTGTTTTTT. This codes for CSAAKNEKLFF.

The chain is built from TRBV9 and TRBJ2-6, with TRBD1 identical over 12 bases. The CDR3 length is 18 residues. Germline V CDR1 and CDR2: SGDLS, YYNGEE. Trimming cost V 2 bases and J 1 base; bases outside gene matches: 4. CDR3 in amino acids: CASSVGTGGKSGANVLTF. The DNA for the CDR3 is TGTGCCAGCAGCGTGGGGACAGGGGGCAAGTCTGGGGCCAACGTCCTGACTTTC.

The chain uses TRBV7-2 and TRBJ2-2; 15 bases agree with TRBD2. Per the germline V gene, CDR1 is SGHTA and CDR2 is FQGNSA. The CDR3 runs 18 residues. J gave up 1 base and V 3 bases, and 3 bases lay outside the gene matches. The CDR3 coding sequence is TGTGCCAGCAGCTTTCTGGGACTAGCGGGAGGGAACACCGGGGAGCTGTTTTTT. Amino acid sequence: CASSFLGLAGGNTGELFF.

The V and J genes are TRBV7-9 and TRBJ2-7; 13 bases line up with TRBD2. In germline, CDR1 is SEHNR, CDR2 FQNEAQ (reference sequence). This CDR3 contains 20 residues. The ends lost 2 bases at V and 2 bases at J; junction bases unmatched: 15. The CDR3 DNA reads TGTGCCAGCAGCTTACTAGCCGGGACTAGCGGGATCACCCCCCCCTACGAGCAGTACTTC. Protein: CASSLLAGTSGITPPYEQYF.

This clonotype has a handful of counts. J is TRBJ1-1 and V is TRBV7-9, with D maybe TRBD1 (5 bases). This CDR3 region has 15 residues. Trimming took off 5 bases at V and 0 bases at J, with 13 bases between the two ends. Germline values: CDR1 SEHNR, CDR2 FQNEAQ (reference sequence). The CDR3 reads CASSPDGTMNTEAFF. The DNA for the CDR3 is TGTGCCAGCAGCCCGGACGGGACTATGAACACTGAAGCTTTCTTT.

The V and J genes are TRBV4-3 and TRBJ1-4; D not certain. Trimming removed 3 bases from V and 3 bases from J, with 11 bases in between. The germline gives CDR1 LGHNA, CDR2 YSLEER. There are 15 residues in the CDR3. Here the CDR3 DNA reads TGCGCCAGCAGCCACCTGGAGGGAGCTAATGAAAAACTGTTTTTT. It translates to CASSHLEGANEKLFF.

As for this clonotype: The CDR3 does not end in the conserved phenylalanine or tryptophan, so this is likely a read error. The chain is built from TRBV2 and TRBJ2-3; D may correspond to TRBD1 or TRBD2 (5 bases each). The V end lost 6 bases, the J end lost 2 bases, and 6 bases lay between the germline ends. The CDR3 runs 12 residues. Germline CDR1 is SNHLY and CDR2 is FYNNEI. The CDR3 region has the DNA TGTGCCAGCAGGGGGGACACAGATACGCAGTATATT. It specifies CASRGDTDTQYI.

This clonotype has only a few counts. The V call is TRBV27, the J call TRBJ1-2; no definite D call. V lost 4 bases to trimming and J lost 7 bases, with 13 bases between them. The CDR3 sequence is 13 residues long. Germline CDR1 MNHEY, CDR2 SMNVEV (reference sequence). CDR3 in DNA: TGTGCCAGCAGTTCTCCCTCCAAGCGTGGCTACACCTTC. As protein: CASSSPSKRGYTF.

The chain joins TRBV7-8 to TRBJ2-2; 7 nucleotides agree with TRBD1. The CDR3 contains 14 residues. Germline V lookup: CDR1 SGHVS, CDR2 FQNEAQ. J gave up 5 bases and V 3 bases, and 3 bases lay outside the gene matches. For the CDR3, the DNA is TGTGCCAGCAGCTTCGACAGGGTTACCGGGGAGCTGTTTTTT. Its protein product is CASSFDRVTGELFF.

The chain carries TRBV28 and TRBJ2-3; tentative D call: TRBD2 (5 bases). Germline V gene data show CDR1 as MDHEN and CDR2 as SYDVKM. The CDR3 contains 14 residues. Trimming stripped 6 bases from V and 0 bases from J, with 10 bases between. The CDR3 DNA reads as TGTGCCAGCAGCCCGGGGTCTAGCACAGATACGCAGTATTTT. Translating gives CASSPGSSTDTQYF.

This clonotype appeared a few times. The V call is TRBV7-9, the J call TRBJ2-2; no definite D call. CDR3 length equals 15 residues. Germline V gives CDR1 SEHNR, CDR2 FQNEAQ (reference sequence). V gave up 2 bases and J gave up 3 bases, with 10 bases separating them. The CDR3 reads CASSLLGTDTGELFF. CDR3 sequence (DNA): TGTGCCAGCAGCTTACTAGGTACCGACACCGGGGAGCTGTTTTTT.

This chain joins TRBV7-3 and TRBJ1-1; D not resolved. Germline values: CDR1 SGHTA, CDR2 FQGTGA. The CDR3 covers 15 residues. Trimming removed 1 base at V and 1 base at J, with 10 bases between. The CDR3 is CASSLIGTSNTEAFF. In DNA, the CDR3 is TGTGCCAGCAGCTTAATAGGAACATCGAACACTGAAGCTTTCTTT.

V gene TRBV29-1 combines with J gene TRBJ2-5; D uncertain. Trimming took 3 bases from V and 5 from J, leaving 10 bases between them. The CDR3 has 12 residues. The germline V gene has CDR1 SQVTM and CDR2 ANQGSEA. The CDR3: CSVDPVPETQYF. The DNA of the CDR3 is TGCAGCGTTGACCCTGTCCCGGAGACCCAGTACTTC.

This sequence joins TRBV7-2 and TRBJ2-4; no clear D. The germline CDR1 and CDR2 sequences are SGHTA and FQGNSA. This CDR3 spans 16 amino acids. Trimming removed 2 bases from V and 1 base from J, with 12 bases in between. The CDR3 loop reads CASSLSLYGAKNIQYF. The CDR3 DNA is TGTGCCAGCAGCTTATCCCTTTACGGGGCCAAAAACATTCAGTACTTC.

The genes are TRBV12-3 or TRBV12-4 and TRBJ2-5; D possibly corresponds to TRBD1 (5 bases). The CDR3 runs 17 residues. V was cut by 5 bases and J by 4 bases, with 23 bases left in between. CDR3 residues: CASSRSNRVPRGETQYF. The CDR3 region has the DNA TGTGCCAGCAGTCGAAGTAATAGGGTACCTAGGGGAGAGACCCAGTACTTC.

The sample holds a few counts of this clonotype. The genes are TRBV20-1 and TRBJ2-1, with D possibly matching TRBD2 (6 bases). This CDR3 spans 15 amino acids. V shed 1 base and J shed 4 bases, with 14 bases lying between them. Germline V gene data show CDR1 as DFQATT and CDR2 as SNEGSKA (reference sequence). The CDR3 spells CSARVKGREYNEQFF. DNA for the CDR3: TGCAGTGCTAGAGTCAAGGGACGGGAGTACAATGAGCAGTTCTTC.

Only a few counts were recorded for this clonotype. The V call is TRBV7-2, the J call TRBJ1-4; a possible D gene is TRBD1 (5 bases). CDR3 length: 14 residues. V lost 2 bases, J lost 5 bases, and 9 bases lay in between. Germline CDR1 is SGHTA and CDR2 is FQGNSA. CDR3 amino acids: CASSLNRGNEKLFF. In DNA, the CDR3 is TGTGCCAGCAGCTTAAATAGGGGAAATGAAAAACTGTTTTTT.

This clonotype has more than one count but fewer than ten. V and J are TRBV3-1 and TRBJ2-7, with D possibly being TRBD1 (6 bases). V lost 4 bases to trimming and J lost 2 bases, with 15 bases between them. The length of the CDR3 is 15 residues. Germline V gene data show CDR1 as LGHDT and CDR2 as YNNKEL (reference sequence). CDR3 sequence reads: CASSRGPTGTYEQYF. In DNA form, the CDR3 reads TGTGCCAGCAGCCGGGGCCCTACAGGGACCTACGAGCAGTACTTC.

This clonotype was recorded a few times. This chain connects TRBV12-3 or TRBV12-4 to TRBJ1-3; D unclear. The CDR3 extends over 13 amino acids. Trimming shortened V by 7 bases and J by 0 bases, and 7 bases separated the two germline ends. Here the CDR3 DNA reads TGTGCCAGCACCGGTAACTCTGGAAACACCATATATTTT. It yields the protein CASTGNSGNTIYF.

This clonotype was seen only a few times. The V call is TRBV28, the J call TRBJ2-1, with a possible D match to TRBD1 (6 bases). Germline V gives CDR1 MDHEN, CDR2 SYDVKM. This CDR3 has 15 residues. V shed 5 bases and J shed 0 bases, with 11 bases lying between them. The CDR3 is CASSPRDNSYNEQFF. In DNA form, the CDR3 reads TGTGCCAGCAGTCCTCGGGACAACTCCTACAATGAGCAGTTCTTC.

In this sample, this clonotype turned up a few times. The chain combines TRBV4-3 with TRBJ2-1; 9 nucleotides align to TRBD2. V shed 4 bases and J 4 bases; nucleotides not matched to a gene: 5. Germline V gene lookup returns CDR1 LGHNA and CDR2 YSLEER. The length of the CDR3 is 15 residues. In nucleotides, the CDR3 is TGCGCCAGCAGCCCCCTGGCGGGGGGGTACAATGAGCAGTTCTTC. It encodes CASSPLAGGYNEQFF.

V and J are TRBV7-8 and TRBJ2-5, with D hard to call. The CDR3 runs 16 residues. Germline CDR1 reads SGHVS; CDR2 reads FQNEAQ. V lost 4 bases to trimming and J lost 2 bases, with 17 bases between them. The CDR3 region is CASSSHGGRLQETQYF. For the CDR3, the DNA is TGTGCCAGCAGCTCGCACGGCGGACGGCTACAAGAGACCCAGTACTTC.

A few counts support this clonotype. J is TRBJ1-1 and V is TRBV30; D not resolved. This CDR3 is 14 amino acids long. Trimming pared 5 bases from V and 0 bases from J, leaving 13 bases between. Germline CDR1 is GTSNPN and CDR2 is SVGIG (reference sequence). The CDR3 DNA reads as TGTGCCTGGCGGCGGGCATCCATGAACACTGAAGCTTTCTTT. Translating gives CAWRRASMNTEAFF.

This chain links TRBV4-1 with TRBJ1-5; D remains ambiguous. Trimming removed 2 bases at V and 8 bases at J, with 13 bases between. The germline CDR1 and CDR2 sequences are MGHRA and YSYEKL. The CDR3 spans 14 residues. CDR3: CASSQNQDWEPQHF. The CDR3 region has the DNA TGCGCCAGCAGCCAAAATCAGGACTGGGAGCCCCAGCATTTT.

The CDR3 protein is CASSSVSGSSYNEQFF. The DNA of the CDR3 is TGTGCCAGCAGTTCCGTCAGTGGGAGCTCCTACAATGAGCAGTTCTTC. V usage is TRBV28 and J usage is TRBJ2-1, with a weak D call TRBD2 (5 bases). CDR1 and CDR2 from the germline V gene are MDHEN and SYDVKM. The CDR3 is made up of 16 amino acids. V was shortened by 4 bases and J by 0 bases, with 13 bases between the two germline ends. The full variable domain, with the rest looked up from reference TRBV28 and TRBJ2-1, is DVKVTQSSRYLVKRTGEKVFLECVQDMDHENMFWYRQDPGLGLRLIYFSYDVKMKEKGDIPEGYSVSREKKERFSLILESASTNQTSMYLCASSSVSGSSYNEQFFGPGTRLTVL.

V usage is TRBV20-1 and J usage is TRBJ1-6; tentatively, D is TRBD1 (6 bases). Looked up from germline, CDR1 is DFQATT and CDR2 is SNEGSKA (reference sequence). The V gene lost 0 bases and the J gene lost 10 bases, with 16 bases spanning the gap. CDR3 length: 15 amino acids. The CDR3 loop reads CSARETTGPKSPLHF. The DNA of the CDR3 is TGCAGTGCTAGAGAAACGACAGGCCCAAAATCACCCCTCCACTTT.

The V and J genes are TRBV9 and TRBJ1-2, with 8 bases identical to TRBD1. CDR3 size: 14 residues. Germline CDR1 SGDLS, CDR2 YYNGEE. V gave up 4 bases and J gave up 4 bases; unmatched junction bases: 6. The CDR3 DNA sequence: TGTGCCAGCAGCCCAGCAGGGGGCCCCTATGGCTACACCTTC. Translated, it gives CASSPAGGPYGYTF.

V and J are TRBV3-1 and TRBJ2-7; 8 nucleotides line up with TRBD2. Trimming cost V 3 bases and J 6 bases; bases outside gene matches: 16. The CDR3 runs to 17 residues. Germline lookup yields CDR1 LGHDT and CDR2 YNNKEL (reference sequence). The chain's CDR3 is CASSQLNKALAATEQYF. Here the CDR3 DNA reads TGTGCCAGCAGCCAGCTCAACAAAGCACTAGCGGCGACCGAGCAGTACTTC.

This clonotype has a handful of counts. The chain couples TRBV12-3 or TRBV12-4 to TRBJ1-5; 7 positions match TRBD1. The CDR3 runs 14 residues. V shed 4 bases, J shed 5 bases, and the junction held 5 bases outside the gene matches. The CDR3, as DNA: TGTGCCAGCAGTTCGGACAGGACGGATCAGCCCCAGCATTTT. Translation: CASSSDRTDQPQHF.

This clonotype was picked up a small number of times. The chain uses TRBV29-1 and TRBJ2-3; 11 nucleotides line up with TRBD2. The CDR3 extends over 14 amino acids. CDR1 and CDR2 (germline): SQVTM, ANQGSEA. V lost 6 bases and J lost 5; bases outside the gene matches: 7. As DNA, the CDR3 is TGCAGCGTCGTGACTAGCGGGACCGGAGATACGCAGTATTTT. The encoded protein is CSVVTSGTGDTQYF.

Written as DNA, the CDR3 is TGTGCCAGCAGTAGGCCGGGACGGCAGAACACTGAAGCTTTCTTT. Its protein is CASSRPGRQNTEAFF. The rearrangement links TRBV6-2 or TRBV6-3 to TRBJ1-1; the D gene is possibly TRBD1 (5 bases). Germline CDR1 is MNHEY and CDR2 is SVGEGT. This CDR3 region has 15 residues. The V gene lost 5 bases and the J gene lost 1 base, with 14 bases spanning the gap.

The chain has TRBV12-3 or TRBV12-4 and TRBJ1-5, with 7 bases that match TRBD1. The length of the CDR3 is 15 residues. J lost 3 bases, V lost 3 bases, and 5 bases had no gene match. The chain's CDR3 is CASSFRQGLNQPQHF. CDR3 sequence (DNA): TGTGCCAGCAGTTTCCGACAGGGCCTCAATCAGCCCCAGCATTTT.